This T cell receptor beta chain was observed in a study of radiation and T cells in renal cell carcinoma. General observations from the study: Top tumor clonotypes rose in blood 2 weeks post-radiation, then contracted.

Germline-derived CDR1 and CDR2 are SGHTA and FQGNSA. This CDR3 contains 14 residues. Between the trimmed V and J ends, which lost 2 bases and 0 bases, there was a span of 8 bases. Sequencing was performed with immunoSEQ multiplex PCR; in TCRdb, only in-frame clones are kept and a portion is missing. In the table there are roughly 130,000 clones, around 89% of which are singletons. The time point was: blood 2 weeks post-SBRT. Treatment: 15 Gy SBRT to primary tumor, nephrectomy 4 weeks later. Serial blood draws occurred at baseline and 2 and 4 weeks post-SBRT. This renal cell carcinoma was of the clear cell type. Concerning this clone itself: Its antigen is not known.

The V gene is TRBV7-2, the J gene TRBJ2-7, with D uncertain. The material sequenced was blood, taken from a patient whose treatment included radiotherapy and nephrectomy. The source is a woman in her 70s with renal cell carcinoma. CDR3 coding DNA: TGTGCCAGCAGCTTATCCGGGTTCTCCTACGAGCAGTACTTC. Amino acids: CASSLSGFSYEQYF. The full variable domain, its missing parts supplied by reference TRBV7-2 and TRBJ2-7, is GAGVSQSPSNKVTEKGKDVELRCDPISGHTALYWYRQSLGQGLEFLIYFQGNSAPDKSGLPSDRFSAERTGGSVSTLTIQRTQQEDSAVYLCASSLSGFSYEQYFGPGTRLTVT.